Sequencing of this T cell receptor (beta chain) was carried out in a study of cytomegalovirus exposure and HLA in healthy donors. The CDR3 length is 15 residues. Germline values: CDR1 LNHDA, CDR2 SQIVND (reference sequence). V lost 5 bases and J lost 0, with 12 bases in between. Amplification used 60 Vbeta primers and 13 Jbeta primers. The method was immunoSEQ multiplex PCR; TCRdb's version includes in-frame clones alone and lacks a portion of them. Of about 240,000 clones in the sample, around 80% were seen once. The origin of this receptor is a boy between 10 and 17 years old in good health and CMV-seronegative. The source material was PBMCs. The chain couples TRBV19 to TRBJ2-3; D perhaps matches TRBD2 (6 bases). The CDR3 sequence: CASSRRDLSTDTQYF. CDR3 in DNA: TGTGCCAGTAGTCGCCGGGACTTGAGCACAGATACGCAGTATTTT.